This record covers a single TCR beta chain. Antigen unknown. The method was immunoSEQ multiplex PCR; TCRdb's version includes in-frame clones alone and lacks a portion of them. The sample contains fewer than 80,000 clones, around 84% of which appear only once. V shed 3 bases and J shed 1 base, with 10 bases lying between them. This CDR3 comprises 14 residues. Germline CDR1 and CDR2: SGHNT and YYREEE (reference sequence). Systemic immunosuppression or a history of autoimmune disease excluded patients. This specimen comes from a study of OX40 agonist ivuxolimab in advanced cancers. Findings of the study overall: Several nonresponders also turned out to have low normalized T-cell clonal expansion. CD4+ and CD8+ T cells in blood underwent clonal expansion by week 6 at 0.1 to 3.0 mg/kg. Fewer expanded clones were found on average in CD4+ than in CD8+ T cells.

The material was CD4+ or CD8+ T cells sorted from blood, obtained in a trial of the OX40 agonist ivuxolimab. This rearrangement joins TRBV5-4 to TRBJ1-1, with D possibly being TRBD1 (5 bases). This TCR came from an adult with an advanced solid tumor such as melanoma, head and neck, liver or kidney cancer. The CDR3: CASSSFRENTEAFF. CDR3 coding DNA: TGTGCCAGCAGCTCGTTCAGGGAGAACACTGAAGCTTTCTTT. Together with reference TRBV5-4 and TRBJ1-1, the CDR3 gives the full variable domain: ETGVTQSPTHLIKTRGQQVTLRCSSQSGHNTVSWYQQALGQGPQFIFQYYREEENGRGNFPPRFSGLQFPNYSSELNVNALELDDSALYLCASSSFRENTEAFFGQGTRLTVV.